The clone carrying this TCR beta chain showed up just once. The CDR3 consists of 16 residues. V gave up 6 bases and J gave up 5 bases; unmatched junction bases: 16. Germline CDR1 reads MNHEY; CDR2 reads SVGEGT. This record comes from a study of blood T cell repertoires in COVID-19. Study background: Samples representing acute and convalescent COVID-19 were sourced from the United States, Italy and Spain.

The data were produced by immunoSEQ multiplex PCR, yet TCRdb's version contains in-frame clones alone and is incomplete. The sample yields roughly 240,000 clones, approximately 82% seen once. The origin of this receptor is a woman of 80 years or more with acute or convalescent COVID-19. This chain links TRBV6-2 or TRBV6-3 with TRBJ2-7; 7 bases match TRBD2. Sequenced input: peripheral blood. DNA of the CDR3: TGTGCCAGCAGCATAATCCATAAAGCGGGGCTCCACGAGCAGTACTTC. This gives the protein CASSIIHKAGLHEQYF.